The entry that follows covers one T cell receptor beta chain sequence. What it recognizes is unknown. The protocol was immunoSEQ multiplex PCR, while the TCRdb copy is restricted to in-frame clones and leaves out a portion. The sample lists more than 65,000 clones, 80% to 90% occurring once. These data originate in a study of T cell responses to AZD1222 COVID-19 vaccine. Notes on the study in general: CD4 TCRs covered the whole spike, strongest at regions 160-218 and 743-854.

The CDR3 consists of 15 residues. Germline CDR1 LGHDT, CDR2 YNNKEL (reference sequence). V was clipped by 4 bases and J by 1 base, with 13 bases between them. The material sequenced was peripheral blood, taken 28 days after the second AZD1222 dose. The rearrangement uses TRBV3-1 (or the pseudogene TRBV3-2) and TRBJ1-1; possible D gene TRBD1, 5 bases. The sequence was obtained from an adult who received the AZD1222 COVID-19 vaccine. The CDR3 sequence is CASSLHPTGNTEAFF. The CDR3 DNA is TGTGCCAGCAGCCTACACCCAACAGGGAACACTGAAGCTTTCTTT.